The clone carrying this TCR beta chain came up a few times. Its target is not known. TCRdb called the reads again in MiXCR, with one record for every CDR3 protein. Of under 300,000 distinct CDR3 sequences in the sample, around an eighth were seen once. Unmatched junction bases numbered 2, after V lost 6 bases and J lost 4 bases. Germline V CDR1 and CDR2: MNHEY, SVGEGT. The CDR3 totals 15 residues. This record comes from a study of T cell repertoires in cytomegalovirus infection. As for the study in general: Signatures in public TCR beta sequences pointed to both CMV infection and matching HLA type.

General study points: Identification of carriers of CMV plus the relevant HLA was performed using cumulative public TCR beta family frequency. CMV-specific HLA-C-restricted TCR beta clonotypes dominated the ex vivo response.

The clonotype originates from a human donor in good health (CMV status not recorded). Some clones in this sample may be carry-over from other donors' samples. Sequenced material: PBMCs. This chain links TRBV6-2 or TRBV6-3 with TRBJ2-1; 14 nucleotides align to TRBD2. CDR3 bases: TGTGCCAGCAGACGGACTAGCGGGGGGTACAATGAGCAGTTCTTC. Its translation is CASRRTSGGYNEQFF.